These 25 T cell receptor beta chains originate from one sample sequenced in a study of cytotoxic CD8 clonotypes in ibrutinib-treated CLL. Method: immunoSEQ multiplex PCR; TCRdb's copy keeps in-frame clones and lacks some. The profile shows about 140,000 clones, 80% of them singletons. The input for sequencing was PBMCs, taken after 36 months of ibrutinib treatment. The receptors come from a human donor with chronic lymphocytic leukemia.

The V and J genes are TRBV29-1 and TRBJ1-5; 8 nucleotides match TRBD1. Trimming removed 3 bases from V and 6 bases from J; junction bases left unmatched: 4. The CDR3 loop spans 13 amino acids. Germline CDR1 SQVTM, CDR2 ANQGSEA. Here the CDR3 DNA reads TGCAGCGTTGAGGGACAGGCTGGTCAGCCCCAGCATTTT. This translates into CSVEGQAGQPQHF.

The chain's CDR3 is CAWSALRTSGGQFF. The CDR3 bases are TGTGCCTGGAGTGCGTTACGGACTAGCGGGGGGCAGTTCTTC. The chain carries TRBV30 and TRBJ2-1; TRBD2 matches 13 bases. The junction had 6 bases not matched to a gene; V was cut back by 1 base and J by 12 bases. The CDR3 has 14 amino acids. The germline V gene encodes CDR1 GTSNPN and CDR2 SVGIG (reference sequence).

The V call is TRBV7-8, the J call TRBJ1-2; D perhaps matches TRBD1 (5 bases). Germline V lookup: CDR1 SGHVS, CDR2 FQNEAQ. V lost 0 bases, J lost 7 bases, and 15 bases lay in between. The CDR3 has 15 amino acids. CDR3 in DNA: TGTGCCAGCAGCTTAGCGGTCAGGGAAGATCGTGGCTACACCTTC. Residues: CASSLAVREDRGYTF.

The CDR3 loop reads CASSFRDEGEQYF. The CDR3 DNA reads TGTGCCAGTAGTTTCCGGGACGAGGGGGAGCAGTACTTC. This chain links TRBV19 with TRBJ2-7; either TRBD1 or TRBD2 may supply D (5 bases each). Germline CDR1 reads LNHDA; CDR2 reads SQIVND (reference sequence). The CDR3 runs 13 residues. Deletions cut 5 bases from V and 7 bases from J, with 15 bases between. Drawing the rest from reference TRBV19 and TRBJ2-7, the complete variable domain is DGGITQSPKYLFRKEGQNVTLSCEQNLNHDAMYWYRQDPGQGLRLIYYSQIVNDFQKGDIAEGYSVSREKKESFPLTVTSAQKNPTAFYLCASSFRDEGEQYFGPGTRLTVT.

The V gene is TRBV25-1, the J gene TRBJ2-2; D unresolved. V shed 4 bases and J shed 6 bases, with 9 bases lying between them. The CDR3 consists of 13 residues. The germline gives CDR1 MGHDK, CDR2 SYGVNS. The CDR3 DNA reads TGTGCCAGCAGTGTTATAGGTGCCGGGGAGCTGTTTTTT. This translates into CASSVIGAGELFF.

This clone has a handful of counts. V and J are TRBV4-1 and TRBJ1-5; D possibly corresponds to TRBD1 (6 bases). Germline loops: CDR1 MGHRA, CDR2 YSYEKL. Trimming removed 4 bases from V and 5 bases from J, with 12 bases in between. CDR3 length equals 14 residues. CDR3 nucleotides: TGCGCCAGCAGCCTACGACAGGAGGATCAGCCCCAGCATTTT. It yields the protein CASSLRQEDQPQHF.

The chain combines TRBV5-5 with TRBJ1-1; 8 nucleotides agree with TRBD1. Germline CDR1 and CDR2: SGHKS and YYEKEE (reference sequence). CDR3 size: 13 residues. V trimming: 3 bases; J trimming: 9 bases; junction bases outside the gene matches: 7. The CDR3 spells CASSSNRQGKAFF. DNA of the CDR3: TGTGCCAGCAGCTCCAATCGACAGGGGAAAGCTTTCTTT.

This clone was seen just once. V gene TRBV6-1 combines with J gene TRBJ2-5; 10 bases line up with TRBD2. The ends lost 5 bases at V and 0 bases at J; junction bases unmatched: 3. Germline assignment: CDR1 MNHNS and CDR2 SASEGT. CDR3 length: 15 amino acids. The CDR3 reads CASSLAGGDQETQYF. DNA of the CDR3: TGTGCCAGCAGTTTAGCGGGGGGAGACCAAGAGACCCAGTACTTC.

The chain links TRBV9 to TRBJ1-6; the D gene is possibly TRBD1 (5 bases). Trimming stripped 0 bases from V and 7 bases from J, with 14 bases between. This CDR3 is 16 amino acids long. Per germline, CDR1 SGDLS and CDR2 YYNGEE. The CDR3 DNA reads as TGTGCCAGCAGCGTAGGAGGGGCCGGGGTCAATTCACCCCTCCACTTT. Translation gives CASSVGGAGVNSPLHF.

The CDR3 region has the DNA TGTGCCAGTCGGCGGGGAGGTGACACTGAAGCTTTCTTT. It translates to CASRRGGDTEAFF. The rearrangement joins TRBV18 to TRBJ1-1, with unresolved D. Trimming shortened V by 9 bases and J by 3 bases, and 14 bases separated the two germline ends. Per germline, CDR1 KGHSH and CDR2 LQKENI. The CDR3 is 13 amino acids.

The CDR3: CASSPRGTGAYEQYF. The CDR3 DNA is TGTGCCAGCAGCCCCCGGGGGACTGGGGCCTACGAGCAGTACTTC. The rearrangement uses TRBV7-9 and TRBJ2-7, with D possibly matching TRBD2 (6 bases). The CDR3 has 15 amino acids. V gave up 5 bases and J gave up 2 bases, with 16 bases separating them. The germline CDR1 and CDR2 sequences are SEHNR and FQNEAQ (reference sequence). Supplemented by reference TRBV7-9 and TRBJ2-7, the full variable domain reads DTGVSQNPRHKITKRGQNVTFRCDPISEHNRLYWYRQTLGQGPEFLTYFQNEAQLEKSRLLSDRFSAERPKGSFSTLEIQRTEQGDSAMYLCASSPRGTGAYEQYFGPGTRLTVT.

A single count supports this clone. The V call is TRBV6-5, the J call TRBJ2-1, with TRBD2 matching over 8 bases. This CDR3 comprises 14 residues. Germline CDR1 and CDR2: MNHEY and SVGAGI. Losses at the gene ends were 8 bases for V and 8 bases for J; bases not matched to a gene: 11. In DNA, the CDR3 is TGTGCCAGCCGGCGGGGGGTTTGGTTCGATGAGCAGTTCTTC. Translated, it gives CASRRGVWFDEQFF.

This clone was detected once. The genes are TRBV11-2 and TRBJ2-1, with D unresolved. Per the germline V gene, CDR1 is SGHAT and CDR2 is FQNNGV. V was pared by 5 bases and J by 1 base, with 12 bases between. The CDR3 spans 15 residues. The CDR3 protein is CASSPNLNSYNEQFF. CDR3 in DNA: TGTGCCAGCAGCCCAAACCTAAATTCCTACAATGAGCAGTTCTTC.

The V gene is TRBV5-6, the J gene TRBJ1-5, with 7 positions matching TRBD1. Germline V lookup: CDR1 SGHDT, CDR2 YYEEEE. This CDR3 is 17 amino acids long. V trimming: 1 base; J trimming: 9 bases; junction bases outside the gene matches: 16. The CDR3 DNA follows: TGTGCCAGCAGCTTGTTTGCAGGGGGATTAAACTTTGGGCCCCAGCATTTT. This codes for CASSLFAGGLNFGPQHF. Full variable domain (remainder filled in from reference TRBV5-6 and TRBJ1-5): DAGVTQSPTHLIKTRGQQVTLRCSPKSGHDTVSWYQQALGQGPQFIFQYYEEEERQRGNFPDRFSGHQFPNYSSELNVNALLLGDSALYLCASSLFAGGLNFGPQHFGDGTRLSIL.

The chain uses TRBV4-1 and TRBJ2-7; possibly TRBD2 for D (6 bases). The V gene lost 4 bases and the J gene lost 4 bases, with 11 bases spanning the gap. This CDR3 has 13 residues. Germline lookup yields CDR1 MGHRA and CDR2 YSYEKL. In DNA, the CDR3 is TGCGCCAGCAGCCTGGGACTGAGGTACGAGCAGTACTTC. Amino acids: CASSLGLRYEQYF.

The V call is TRBV5-1, the J call TRBJ2-7, with 8 bases matching TRBD1. V was pared by 8 bases and J by 5 bases, with 9 bases of the junction left unmatched. Germline V CDR1 and CDR2: SGHRS, YFSETQ. CDR3 size: 13 residues. CDR3 in DNA: TGCGCCAGTGCCAGGGGGCGCGACCACGAGCAGTACTTC. Its translation is CASARGRDHEQYF.

The chain is built from TRBV6-1 and TRBJ2-5; D unresolved. CDR1 and CDR2 from the germline V gene are MNHNS and SASEGT. V gave up 4 bases and J gave up 1 base, with 13 bases separating them. The CDR3 contains 15 residues. The CDR3 DNA reads as TGTGCCAGCAGTGGCATCAGCAGAGTCCAAGAGACCCAGTACTTC. Translation: CASSGISRVQETQYF.

This chain links TRBV19 with TRBJ1-4, with 8 bases aligning to TRBD1. V lost 4 bases, J lost 6 bases, and 4 bases stayed unmatched. CDR3 size: 14 residues. The germline CDR1 and CDR2 sequences are LNHDA and SQIVND (reference sequence). The CDR3: CASSRTGSDEKLFF. In DNA, the CDR3 is TGTGCCAGTAGTAGGACAGGGAGCGATGAAAAACTGTTTTTT.

The chain links TRBV28 to TRBJ2-7; D is uncertain. This CDR3 contains 13 residues. V lost 4 bases and J lost 4, with 11 bases in between. Per the germline V gene, CDR1 is MDHEN and CDR2 is SYDVKM. Here the CDR3 DNA reads TGTGCCAGCAGTTCAATGGCCCCATACGAGCAGTACTTC. Its translation: CASSSMAPYEQYF.

V usage is TRBV4-1 and J usage is TRBJ1-4; D unclear. The V gene's germline CDR1 is MGHRA and CDR2 YSYEKL. There are 16 residues in the CDR3. Trimming took off 4 bases at V and 1 base at J, with 13 bases between the two ends. The CDR3 region has the DNA TGCGCCAGCAGCCCCCAACTGGCGGGAACTAATGAAAAACTGTTTTTT. Translated, it gives CASSPQLAGTNEKLFF.

The V gene is TRBV9, the J gene TRBJ1-1; TRBD1 is a possible D gene (5 bases). The CDR3 covers 13 residues. The V and J ends lost 3 bases and 5 bases respectively, with 11 bases between them. Germline lookup yields CDR1 SGDLS and CDR2 YYNGEE. The CDR3 region is CASSAVQGTEAFF. The CDR3 DNA is TGTGCCAGCAGCGCAGTGCAGGGAACTGAAGCTTTCTTT.

The genes are TRBV5-6 and TRBJ2-2; D is undetermined. V gave up 0 bases and J gave up 1 base, with 4 bases separating them. Germline lookup yields CDR1 SGHDT and CDR2 YYEEEE. This CDR3 is built from 14 residues. The CDR3 region has the DNA TGTGCCAGCAGCTTGGTGGAGAACACCGGGGAGCTGTTTTTT. Translation gives CASSLVENTGELFF.

V is TRBV30 and J is TRBJ2-1; TRBD2 matches 9 bases. The CDR3 consists of 14 residues. V was pared by 3 bases and J by 4 bases, with 4 bases of the junction left unmatched. Germline assignment: CDR1 GTSNPN and CDR2 SVGIG (reference sequence). This CDR3 reads CAWRKRGAYNEQFF. CDR3 sequence (DNA): TGTGCCTGGAGAAAGCGGGGGGCGTACAATGAGCAGTTCTTC.

The chain couples TRBV6-4 to TRBJ2-5; 8 nucleotides match TRBD2. Germline CDR1 reads MRHNA; CDR2 reads SNTAGT. The length of the CDR3 is 13 residues. Trimming removed 8 bases from V and 1 base from J; junction bases left unmatched: 3. CDR3 bases: TGTGCCAGCGCGGGGGGCCCCCAAGAGACCCAGTACTTC. Translated, it gives CASAGGPQETQYF.

CDR3 in amino acids: CASRRQGLLNTEAFF. The CDR3 DNA sequence: TGTGCCAGCAGAAGACAGGGCCTACTGAACACTGAAGCTTTCTTT. The chain carries TRBV6-1 and TRBJ1-1; 7 bases line up with TRBD1. Trimming removed 6 bases from V and 0 bases from J; junction bases left unmatched: 7. Germline values: CDR1 MNHNS, CDR2 SASEGT. The CDR3 sequence is 15 residues long.